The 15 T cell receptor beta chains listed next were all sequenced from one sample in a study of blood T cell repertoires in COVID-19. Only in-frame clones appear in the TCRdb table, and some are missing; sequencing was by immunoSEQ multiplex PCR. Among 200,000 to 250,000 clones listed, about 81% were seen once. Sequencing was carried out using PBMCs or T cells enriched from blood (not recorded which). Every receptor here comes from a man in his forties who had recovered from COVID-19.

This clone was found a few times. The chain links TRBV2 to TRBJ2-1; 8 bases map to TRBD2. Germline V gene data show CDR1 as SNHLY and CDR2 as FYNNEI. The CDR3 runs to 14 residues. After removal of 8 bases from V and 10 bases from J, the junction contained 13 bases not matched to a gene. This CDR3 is CASVTERGLDEQFF. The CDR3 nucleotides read TGTGCCAGCGTCACGGAGCGGGGGTTAGACGAGCAGTTCTTC.

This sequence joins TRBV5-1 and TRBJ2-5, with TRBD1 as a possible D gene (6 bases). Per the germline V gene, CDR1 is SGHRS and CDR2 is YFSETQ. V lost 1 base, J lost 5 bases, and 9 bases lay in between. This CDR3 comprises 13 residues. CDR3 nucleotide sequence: TGCGCCAGCAGCTTGCAGGGGACGGAGACCCAGTACTTC. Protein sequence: CASSLQGTETQYF.

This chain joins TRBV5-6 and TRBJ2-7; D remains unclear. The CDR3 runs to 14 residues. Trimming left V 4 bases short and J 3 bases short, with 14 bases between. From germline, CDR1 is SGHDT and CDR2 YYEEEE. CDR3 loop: CASSLGWRSYEQYF. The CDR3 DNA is TGTGCCAGCAGCCTGGGGTGGCGGAGCTACGAGCAGTACTTC.

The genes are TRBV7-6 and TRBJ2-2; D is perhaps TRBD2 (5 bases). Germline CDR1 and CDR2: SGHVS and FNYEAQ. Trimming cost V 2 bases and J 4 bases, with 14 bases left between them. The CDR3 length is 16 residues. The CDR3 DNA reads TGTGCCAGCAGCTTACCCAGCGGAGGTAGCACCGGGGAGCTGTTTTTT. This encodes CASSLPSGGSTGELFF.

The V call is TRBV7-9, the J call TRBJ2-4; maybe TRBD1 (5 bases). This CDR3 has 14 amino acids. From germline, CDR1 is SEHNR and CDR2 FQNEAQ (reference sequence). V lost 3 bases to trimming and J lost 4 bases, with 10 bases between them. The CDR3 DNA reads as TGTGCCAGCAGCTTTGACAGCCAAAAAAACATTCAGTACTTC. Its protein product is CASSFDSQKNIQYF.

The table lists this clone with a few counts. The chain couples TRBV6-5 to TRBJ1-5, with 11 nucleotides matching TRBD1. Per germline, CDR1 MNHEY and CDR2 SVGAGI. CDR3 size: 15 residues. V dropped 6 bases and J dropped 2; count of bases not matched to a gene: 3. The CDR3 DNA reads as TGTGCCAGCAGAGGACAGGGGGCGGGCAATCAGCCCCAGCATTTT. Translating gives CASRGQGAGNQPQHF.

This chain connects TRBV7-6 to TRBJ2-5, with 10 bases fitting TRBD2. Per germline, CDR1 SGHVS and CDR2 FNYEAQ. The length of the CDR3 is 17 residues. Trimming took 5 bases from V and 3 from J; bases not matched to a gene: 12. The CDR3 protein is CASSLGLAGDIKETQYF. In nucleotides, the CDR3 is TGTGCCAGCAGCCTGGGGCTAGCGGGAGATATTAAAGAGACCCAGTACTTC. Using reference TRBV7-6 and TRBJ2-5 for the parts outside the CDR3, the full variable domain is GAGVSQSPRYKVTKRGQDVALRCDPISGHVSLYWYRQALGQGPEFLTYFNYEAQQDKSGLPNDRFSAERPEGSISTLTIQRTEQRDSAMYRCASSLGLAGDIKETQYFGPGTRLLVL.

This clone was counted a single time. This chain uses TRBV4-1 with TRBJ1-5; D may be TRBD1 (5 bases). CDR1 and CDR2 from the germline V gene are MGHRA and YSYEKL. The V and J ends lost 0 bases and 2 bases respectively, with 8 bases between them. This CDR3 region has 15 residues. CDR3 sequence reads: CASSQDAGGNQPQHF. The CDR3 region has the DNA TGCGCCAGCAGCCAAGACGCGGGGGGCAATCAGCCCCAGCATTTT.

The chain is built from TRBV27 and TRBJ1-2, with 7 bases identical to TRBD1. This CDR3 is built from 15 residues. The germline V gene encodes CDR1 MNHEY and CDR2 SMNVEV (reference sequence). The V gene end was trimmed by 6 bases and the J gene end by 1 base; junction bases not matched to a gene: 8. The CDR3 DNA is TGTGCCAGCAGGCCGTCGGGACAGTTTAACTATGGCTACACCTTC. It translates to CASRPSGQFNYGYTF.

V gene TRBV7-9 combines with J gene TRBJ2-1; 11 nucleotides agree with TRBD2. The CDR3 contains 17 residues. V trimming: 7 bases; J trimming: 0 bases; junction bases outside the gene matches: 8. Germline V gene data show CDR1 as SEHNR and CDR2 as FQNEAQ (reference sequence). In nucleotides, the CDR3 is TGTGCCAGCATCCCCACCCTAGCGGGGGGCTCCTACAATGAGCAGTTCTTC. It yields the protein CASIPTLAGGSYNEQFF.

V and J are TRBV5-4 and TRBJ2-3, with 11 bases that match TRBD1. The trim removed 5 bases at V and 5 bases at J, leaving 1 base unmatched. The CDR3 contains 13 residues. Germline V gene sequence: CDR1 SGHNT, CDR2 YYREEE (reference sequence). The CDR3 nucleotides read TGTGCCAGCAGGGGACAGGGGGAAGATACGCAGTATTTT. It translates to CASRGQGEDTQYF.

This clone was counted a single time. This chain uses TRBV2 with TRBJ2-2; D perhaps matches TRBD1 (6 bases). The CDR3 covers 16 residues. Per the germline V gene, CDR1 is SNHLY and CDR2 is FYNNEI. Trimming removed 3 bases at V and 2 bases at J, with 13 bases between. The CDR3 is CASSDTGISNTGELFF. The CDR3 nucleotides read TGTGCCAGCAGTGACACAGGGATAAGTAACACCGGGGAGCTGTTTTTT.

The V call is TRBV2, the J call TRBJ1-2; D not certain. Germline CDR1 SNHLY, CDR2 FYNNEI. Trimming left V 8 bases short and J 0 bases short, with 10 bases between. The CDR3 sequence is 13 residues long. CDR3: CASGPAANYGYTF. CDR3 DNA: TGTGCCAGCGGTCCTGCAGCTAACTATGGCTACACCTTC.

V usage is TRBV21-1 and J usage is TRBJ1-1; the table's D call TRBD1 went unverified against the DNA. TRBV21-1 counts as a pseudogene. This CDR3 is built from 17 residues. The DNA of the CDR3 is TGTGCCAGCAGCAAAGCTTCTAGGGGGCTGGGTGGGTTTAAAGCTTTCTTT. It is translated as CASSKASRGLGGFKAFF.

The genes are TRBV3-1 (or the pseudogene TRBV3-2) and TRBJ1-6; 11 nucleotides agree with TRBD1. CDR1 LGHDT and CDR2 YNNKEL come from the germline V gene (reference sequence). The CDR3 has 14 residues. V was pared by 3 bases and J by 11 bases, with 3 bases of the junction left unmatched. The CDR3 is CASSQGQGGTPLHF. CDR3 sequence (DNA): TGTGCCAGCAGCCAGGGACAGGGGGGCACACCCCTCCACTTT.